This TCR beta chain comes out of a study of technical replicates of blood from several donors. A single count supports this clone. The CDR3 runs to 15 residues. Germline values: CDR1 MNHEY, CDR2 SVGAGI. The V segment lost 2 bases and the J segment 2 bases; nucleotides outside the gene matches: 5. Using immunoSEQ multiplex PCR, the repertoire was profiled, and TCRdb retains in-frame clones only, with some absent. This sample has approximately 53,000 clones, with approximately 95% found just once. What was sequenced was T cells isolated from PBMCs. The sequence was collected from a human donor in good health. This chain connects TRBV6-5 to TRBJ2-7, with 8 bases lining up with TRBD1. The CDR3, as DNA: TGTGCCAGCAGTTACACCCGACAGGGGCCCTACGAGCAGTACTTC. This sequence encodes CASSYTRQGPYEQYF.